This record concerns one TCR beta chain sequence. The target of this receptor is not known. Per-base qualities were not stored, and no clone one base away is much larger. The sample comes from a study of technical replicates of blood from a few donors (dated by TCRdb to the late 2010s). CDR1 and CDR2 (MGHRA, YSYEKL) derive from the germline V gene. Its CDR3 holds 16 amino acids, cysteine through phenylalanine. Kept here is only the CDR3 DNA, which spans 48 bases and is read in frame from base 1. The V end gives up 1 base and the J end 6 bases, leaving 8 bases in the junction not matched to a gene. Libraries were prepared through the immunoSEQ multiplex PCR assay. TCRdb retrieved this table from immuneACCESS and kept in-frame rearrangements only. Not all clones are present; in checked studies, unresolved V genes account for under half, and no reason is known for the remainder. For this sample the table gives approximately 100,000 clones, of which roughly 95% were detected only once. The biggest ten clones account for approximately 0.21% of the sample.

Recombination joined TRBV4-1 with TRBJ2-1, and TRBD2 matches 8 of the central bases. This receptor was taken from a human donor in good health. The sequenced material came from T cells isolated from PBMCs. The DNA is TGCGCCAGCAGCCAAGGGCGGGGGGCTAGGGGCAATGAGCAGTTCTTC. Protein translation: CASSQGRGARGNEQFF.